This T cell receptor beta chain was sequenced during a study of breast tumors, draining lymph nodes, adjacent tissues. Findings and limits, study-wide: The lymph node origin of tumor T cells was framed as consistent with a hypothesis, not demonstrated. Compared with lymph nodes, tumors were less diverse; compared with nontumor tissue, more.

Axillary draining lymph nodes of breast cancer patients supplied the node samples. Looked up from germline, CDR1 is SNHLY and CDR2 is FYNNEI. V lost 6 bases, J lost 0 bases, and 17 bases lay in between. This CDR3 is built from 16 residues. One entry per CDR3 protein results from TCRdb running MiXCR on the multiplex PCR reads. The data hold hundreds of thousands of distinct CDR3 sequences, with about a third observed a single time. This clonotype was detected many times. Its target is not known. The chain joins TRBV2 to TRBJ1-1; the D gene is possibly TRBD1 (5 bases). Sequences were obtained from axillary lymph node tissue. The receptor comes from a female donor with breast cancer. Some clones in this sample may be carry-over from other donors' samples. This chain's CDR3 is CASREGWRAMNTEAFF. CDR3 sequence (DNA): TGTGCCAGCAGGGAGGGGTGGAGGGCGATGAACACTGAAGCTTTCTTT.